This T cell receptor beta chain stems from a study of shared clonotypes between healthy human individuals. Findings of the study overall: Sampling covered nothing but blood. Tissue TCR repertoires likely differ from those found in blood.

Each of the donors was a healthy adult who was HIV-negative and had not had a recent acute infection or vaccination. Sequencing on ten immunoSEQ deep assay plates was performed for unsorted PBMC DNA. Original analysis: With immunoSEQ giving junction-only sequences and no quality scores, filtering differed. The assay was immunoSEQ multiplex PCR, and TCRdb's table has in-frame clones only and misses some. That table is the source of V, J and clone size, and D and trimming were worked out from the DNA. The sample has a few hundred thousand clones, about 74% seen once; the top ten hold more than 10%. V lost 2 bases, J lost 4 bases, and 8 bases lay in between. The CDR3 runs 13 residues. CDR1 is MDHEN and CDR2 is SYDVKM in the germline V gene. Comments on this clone: What it recognizes is unknown.

The receptor was isolated from a woman aged 40 to 49 in good health. Some clones in this sample may be carry-over from other donors' samples. Sequenced: PBMCs. J is TRBJ2-5 and V is TRBV28, with a weak D call TRBD1 (6 bases). The CDR3 reads CASSLGQIETQYF. DNA of the CDR3: TGTGCCAGCAGTTTAGGACAGATAGAGACCCAGTACTTC.